The entry below describes one TCR beta chain. The sample holds many counts of this clonotype. What antigen it recognizes has not been identified. No quality values exist for individual bases; no much larger clone is one base distant. These data come from a study of early T cells in non-severe SARS-CoV-2 infection (TCRdb year 2021). For the study in its entirety: Because TCR sequencing relied on bulk RNA taken from unsorted whole blood, pairing of alpha and beta chains was not possible.

Overall study results and their limits: VDJdb matching was skewed toward anti-spike CD8 responses, so virus-specific expansions were likely underestimated and private and CD4 specificities were missed.

The CDR3 numbers 14 residues from cysteine through phenylalanine. Kept here is only the CDR3 DNA, which spans 42 bases and is read in frame from base 1. The germline V gene encodes CDR1 DFQATT and CDR2 SNEGSKA (reference sequence). V is reduced by 1 base and J by 6 bases, leaving a spacing of 14 bases between them. Libraries were made using 5' RACE. The instrument given in TCRdb is NextSeq 500. In the TCR library protocol, unique molecular identifiers were attached to individual cDNA molecules to correct for PCR bias and sequencing error. TCR alpha and beta chains were both sequenced, and the abundances of alpha and beta sequences in each sample were closely correlated with each other. Per the authors' processing: Decombinator V4 was used to perform V gene, J gene and CDR3 annotation of TCR sequences. TCRs were defined as expanded if a significant change between any two time points was detected under a Poisson model with p below 0.0001. TCR abundances were normalised to the total number of TCRs sequenced in each sample and reported as counts per million. TRAV1-2 paired with TRAJ12, TRAJ20 or TRAJ33 defined MAIT TCRs, while TRAV10 paired with TRAJ18 defined iNKT TCRs. A search of VDJdb, accessed on 1 November 2021, was run for TCRs annotated to CMV, EBV and SARS-CoV-2, with TCRs annotated for multiple antigens excluded. Using fastp at Q25 and MiXCR, TCRdb reprocessed the public reads and kept productive beta chains. All rows with the same CDR3 protein become a single entry with the most common DNA and genes. The V and J calls reflect TCRdb's pipeline rather than the authors' work. This sample has tens of thousands of distinct CDR3 sequences in its table, and around 12% of those were observed once. The biggest ten clones account for over 1.2% of the sample.

This was a case-control study nested in a cohort of healthcare workers in London, UK, who had nasopharyngeal swab PCR tests and blood samples taken every week. Healthcare workers were enrolled in the week of the UK lockdown, from 23 to 31 March 2020, and were followed every week for up to about 16 weeks. The chain is assembled from TRBV20-1 and TRBJ2-3, with the D gene not confidently named. The source is an adult who was a healthcare worker with PCR-confirmed SARS-CoV-2 infection or an uninfected control (not recorded which). This material consisted of whole blood, taken at baseline. The DNA reads TGCAGTGCTAGAGTTGGTCGAGGCCGCGATACGCAGTATTTT. The translation is CSARVGRGRDTQYF.